Listed below are T cell receptor beta chains from one sample, sequenced in a study of T-cell reconstitution after alpha-beta-depleted transplantation in children. TCRdb re-called the PCR reads through MiXCR, storing one row per CDR3 protein. The sample lists about 610,000 distinct CDR3 sequences, more than 9% seen once, with about 4% in the top ten. Here the sequenced sample was PBMCs from the stem cell graft donor, taken from the stem cell graft. These receptors were collected from a human donor who donated a stem cell graft to a child with acute myeloid leukemia. The CDR3 runs from the conserved cysteine through the conserved F or W. D genes are given only for firm matches. Expanded clones are given a class, and other clones once, few, many or no size at all.

v_call: TRBV29-1
d_call: NA
clone_size: NA
j_call: TRBJ2-7
cdr3_nt: TGCAGCGTTAGCACGATGATGAAGAGCTCCTACGAGCAGTACTTC
cdr3_aa: CSVSTMMKSSYEQYF

v_call: TRBV12-3/TRBV12-4
d_call: NA
clone_size: many
j_call: TRBJ1-1
cdr3_nt: TGTGCCAGCAGCCGACCGGGGGTGAACACTGAAGCTTTCTTT
cdr3_aa: CASSRPGVNTEAFF

v_call: TRBV29-1
d_call: TRBD1
clone_size: few
j_call: TRBJ1-2
cdr3_nt: TGCAGCGTTGATCGGACAGGGGGCACGGATGGCTACACCTTC
cdr3_aa: CSVDRTGGTDGYTF

v_call: TRBV5-1
d_call: TRBD2
clone_size: NA
j_call: TRBJ2-3
cdr3_nt: TGCGCCAGCTCGGGAGAAATCGGCGGGAGGATTACAGATACGCAGTATTTT
cdr3_aa: CASSGEIGGRITDTQYF

v_call: TRBV7-2
d_call: NA
clone_size: NA
j_call: TRBJ2-5
cdr3_nt: TGTGCCAGCAGCTTAAAACACCGAGAGACCCAGTACTTC
cdr3_aa: CASSLKHRETQYF

v_call: TRBV12-3/TRBV12-4
d_call: NA
clone_size: few
j_call: TRBJ2-6
cdr3_nt: TGTGCCAGCAGTGAAACCAGGGGATCTGGGGCCAACGTCCTGACTTTC
cdr3_aa: CASSETRGSGANVLTF

v_call: TRBV20-1
d_call: TRBD2
clone_size: NA
j_call: TRBJ2-3
cdr3_nt: TGCAGTGCTAGAGTCGTTAGCGGGATGGTGCAGTATTTT
cdr3_aa: CSARVVSGMVQYF

v_call: TRBV4-3
d_call: TRBD2
clone_size: NA
j_call: TRBJ2-1
cdr3_nt: TGCGCCAGCACCCGGGGGGGTCCCTCCTACAATGAGCAGTTCTTC
cdr3_aa: CASTRGGPSYNEQFF

v_call: TRBV15
d_call: NA
clone_size: NA
j_call: TRBJ2-4
cdr3_nt: TGTGCCACCAGCAGAGCCGCCGGGATCCAGTACTTC
cdr3_aa: CATSRAAGIQYF

v_call: TRBV7-3
d_call: NA
clone_size: NA
j_call: TRBJ2-3
cdr3_nt: TGTGCCAGCAGCTCCCAGGGACCAGGGGAAGATACGCAGTATTTT
cdr3_aa: CASSSQGPGEDTQYF

v_call: TRBV2
d_call: NA
clone_size: NA
j_call: TRBJ2-7
cdr3_nt: TGTGCCAGCAACCGGGACGGAGCTACCTACGAGCAGTACTTC
cdr3_aa: CASNRDGATYEQYF

v_call: TRBV24-1
d_call: NA
clone_size: few
j_call: TRBJ2-5
cdr3_nt: TGTGCCACCAGTGACCATGACAGTGCGGGGACCCAGTACTTC
cdr3_aa: CATSDHDSAGTQYF

v_call: TRBV11-1
d_call: TRBD2
clone_size: NA
j_call: TRBJ2-1
cdr3_nt: TGTGCCAGCAGCCTGGGACTAGCCAAGAACAATGAGCAGTTCTTC
cdr3_aa: CASSLGLAKNNEQFF

v_call: TRBV6-1
d_call: TRBD2
clone_size: NA
j_call: TRBJ2-7
cdr3_nt: TGTGCCAGCAGGTCGACTGCGGGAGGGGACTACGAGCAGTACTTC
cdr3_aa: CASRSTAGGDYEQYF

v_call: TRBV5-6
d_call: NA
clone_size: few
j_call: TRBJ2-7
cdr3_nt: TGTGCCAGCAGATCCTCCGGGCTTAGGACCTACGAGCAGTACTTC
cdr3_aa: CASRSSGLRTYEQYF

v_call: TRBV20-1
d_call: TRBD2
clone_size: many
j_call: TRBJ2-1
cdr3_nt: TGCAGTGCAAAGAGTCCTAGCGGGGGCTACAATGAGCAGTTCTTC
cdr3_aa: CSAKSPSGGYNEQFF

v_call: TRBV20-1
d_call: TRBD2
clone_size: NA
j_call: TRBJ2-3
cdr3_nt: TGCAGTGCTAGAAAAAGTAGCGGGAGGGACACAGATACGCAGTATTTT
cdr3_aa: CSARKSSGRDTDTQYF

v_call: TRBV20-1
d_call: NA
clone_size: many
j_call: TRBJ2-5
cdr3_nt: TGCAGTGTCGTAGGGGGAACTCTGGAGACCCAGTACTTC
cdr3_aa: CSVVGGTLETQYF

v_call: TRBV21-1
d_call: NA
clone_size: few
j_call: TRBJ1-5
cdr3_nt: TGTGCCAGCAGCAACCACCATAAGGACAGGGGATTTCAGCCCCAGCATTTT
cdr3_aa: CASSNHHKDRGFQPQHF

v_call: TRBV29-1
d_call: TRBD2
clone_size: few
j_call: TRBJ2-2
cdr3_nt: TGCAGCGTTGTAAGGACTAGCGGGAGCCGGACCGGGGAGCTGTTTTTT
cdr3_aa: CSVVRTSGSRTGELFF

v_call: TRBV7-2
d_call: TRBD2
clone_size: few
j_call: TRBJ2-5
cdr3_nt: TGTGCCAGCAGCTGGGTACTAGCGGGAGAGGGGACCCAGTACTTC
cdr3_aa: CASSWVLAGEGTQYF

v_call: TRBV28
d_call: TRBD2
clone_size: NA
j_call: TRBJ2-1
cdr3_nt: TGTGCCAGCACCTCCCCCGGACTAGCTTGGACCGAGCAGTTCTTC
cdr3_aa: CASTSPGLAWTEQFF

v_call: TRBV7-2
d_call: NA
clone_size: NA
j_call: TRBJ1-4
cdr3_nt: TGTGCCAGCAGCTTATCCCGGGGGGCCGATGAAAAACTGTTTTTT
cdr3_aa: CASSLSRGADEKLFF

v_call: TRBV20-1
d_call: NA
clone_size: many
j_call: TRBJ1-1
cdr3_nt: TGCAGTGCTAGAAAGGGCCTGAACACTGAAGCTTTCTTT
cdr3_aa: CSARKGLNTEAFF

v_call: TRBV7-2
d_call: NA
clone_size: many
j_call: TRBJ2-3
cdr3_nt: TGTGCCAGCGCAGAGGGGGGGCCGGGTACGCAGTATTTT
cdr3_aa: CASAEGGPGTQYF

v_call: TRBV9
d_call: NA
clone_size: many
j_call: TRBJ2-2
cdr3_nt: TGTGCCAGCAGCCCGGGGAGCGGCGCGAGCACCGGGGAGCTGTTTTTT
cdr3_aa: CASSPGSGASTGELFF

v_call: TRBV27
d_call: NA
clone_size: NA
j_call: TRBJ1-2
cdr3_nt: TGTGCCAGCAGTTCTGTGGATTCGGATGGCTACACCTTC
cdr3_aa: CASSSVDSDGYTF

v_call: TRBV6-5
d_call: NA
clone_size: many
j_call: TRBJ2-5
cdr3_nt: TGTGCCAGCAGTTACTCTAGGTCACAAATTGAAGAGACCCAGTACTTC
cdr3_aa: CASSYSRSQIEETQYF